These T cell receptor beta chains were read from a single sample in a study of T cell changes during pregnancy in multiple sclerosis. Data came from immunoSEQ multiplex PCR; TCRdb stores just in-frame clones and leaves some out. The sample records about 49,000 clones, under 95% being singletons. The sample consisted of CD8+ T cells from peripheral blood mononuclear cells, taken before pregnancy. The source of these receptors is a female donor with multiple sclerosis, enrolled in a pregnancy study. Both conserved end residues are part of each CDR3. D genes are given only for firm matches. The listing skips clone size in some rows; elsewhere it reads once, few, many or a size class.

clone_size,v_call,d_call,j_call,cdr3_nt,cdr3_aa
NA,TRBV5-6,NA,TRBJ1-2,TGTGCCAGTATGGCGGGGGCTAACTATGGCTACACCTTC,CASMAGANYGYTF
NA,TRBV27,TRBD2,TRBJ2-5,TGTGCCAGCAGCCAGCGGCCTAGCGGGAGGGAGATTCGAGAGACCCAGTACTTC,CASSQRPSGREIRETQYF
NA,TRBV29-1,NA,TRBJ1-1,TGCAGCCTCCTAGCCAACACTGAAGCTTTCTTT,CSLLANTEAFF
few,TRBV11-1,NA,TRBJ1-1,TGTGCCAGCAGCACCAGTTTGAACACTGAAGCTTTCTTT,CASSTSLNTEAFF
once,TRBV4-1,NA,TRBJ1-2,TGCGCCAGCAGCCAAGAATCGGCGGTCGCTAACTATGGCTACACCTTC,CASSQESAVANYGYTF
NA,TRBV7-9,NA,TRBJ1-3,TGTGCCAGCAGCTCATACAGGGCTGGAAACACCATATATTTT,CASSSYRAGNTIYF
NA,TRBV7-2,TRBD1,TRBJ2-5,TGTGCCAGCAGCTTAGGGACAGGGGCCCCTCCAATCGGGACCCAGTACTTC,CASSLGTGAPPIGTQYF
NA,TRBV4-2,NA,TRBJ2-7,TGTGCCAGCAGCCAAGACGGCCCAGCGGAATCCTACGAGCAGTACTTC,CASSQDGPAESYEQYF
NA,TRBV27,NA,TRBJ1-5,TGTGCCAGCAGTTTATCTCCGGGATTGCGCAATCAGCCCCAGCATTTT,CASSLSPGLRNQPQHF
NA,TRBV6-1,NA,TRBJ2-1,TGTGCCAGCAGTGAAGTGCCCGAGGGATACAATGAGCAGTTCTTC,CASSEVPEGYNEQFF
NA,TRBV11-2,NA,TRBJ2-5,TGTGCCAGCAGCCCGGGACTCGGTGCCCAGTACTTC,CASSPGLGAQYF
NA,TRBV14,NA,TRBJ2-7,TGTGCCAGCAGCCAAGGCCGCCCACCACAGGGGAGGCCCTACGAGCAGTACTTC,CASSQGRPPQGRPYEQYF
NA,TRBV27,TRBD2,TRBJ2-1,TGTGCCAGCAGGACGGGACTAGCGGGACTCAATGAGCAGTTCTTC,CASRTGLAGLNEQFF
NA,TRBV5-1,NA,TRBJ2-7,TGCGCCAGCAGCTTGAACGGCGAGCAGTACTTC,CASSLNGEQYF
NA,TRBV6-1,TRBD2,TRBJ2-2,TGTGCCAGCAGTGAAAAAGCGGGAGGGGTCGGGGAGCTGTTTTTT,CASSEKAGGVGELFF
NA,TRBV19,NA,TRBJ2-3,TGTGCCAGTAGTATAGATCGGTCAGGGTTTCTGACAGATACGCAGTATTTT,CASSIDRSGFLTDTQYF
NA,TRBV30,NA,TRBJ1-1,TGTGCCTGGAGTGTGAGGCGGGTTGAAGCTTTCTTT,CAWSVRRVEAFF
NA,TRBV27,TRBD2,TRBJ2-6,TGTGCCAGCAGTTCCTCGGGAGGGGCTGGGGCCAACGTCCTGACTTTC,CASSSSGGAGANVLTF
NA,TRBV6-1,NA,TRBJ2-7,TGTGCCAGCAGTCCCCCGGGACTCCACTACGAGCAGTACTTC,CASSPPGLHYEQYF
NA,TRBV19,NA,TRBJ1-1,TGTGCCAGTAGACCCGCGGGGTTGGGGGCTTTCTTT,CASRPAGLGAFF
NA,TRBV30,NA,TRBJ2-7,TGTGCCTGGGCTAGCGCAAACTCCTACACCTACGAGCAGTACTTC,CAWASANSYTYEQYF
NA,TRBV5-1,NA,TRBJ2-7,TGCGCCAGCAGCTGGGGCGTTACCTACGAGCAGTACTTC,CASSWGVTYEQYF
NA,TRBV10-1,NA,TRBJ2-1,TGCGCCAGCAGGGTGGCGGGGCCATACCCGTCCAGGTACAATGAGCAGTTCTTC,CASRVAGPYPSRYNEQFF
NA,TRBV4-1,TRBD1,TRBJ2-7,TGCGCCAGCAGCCAAGTGGGACAGGGTTACGAGCAGTACTTC,CASSQVGQGYEQYF
NA,TRBV14,NA,TRBJ2-7,TGTGCCAGCAGCCAAAATTTTGGGGAGGGGGACGAGCAGTACTTC,CASSQNFGEGDEQYF
NA,TRBV27,NA,TRBJ2-7,TGTGCCAGCAGTTATGGCTTACACTACGAGCAGTACTTC,CASSYGLHYEQYF
NA,TRBV7-8,NA,TRBJ2-7,TGTGCCAGCAGCTTAGGAGACAGTACCTACGAGCAGTACTTC,CASSLGDSTYEQYF
NA,TRBV5-6,NA,TRBJ2-7,TGTGCCAGCAGCTTGGGTAACCACCACTACTTGCAGTACTTC,CASSLGNHHYLQYF
NA,TRBV4-2,NA,TRBJ1-4,TGTGCCAGCAGCCTGCGGAGAGTCAAGCTGTTTTTT,CASSLRRVKLFF
NA,TRBV20-1,NA,TRBJ2-4,TGCAGTGCGAGTCCCAAAAACATTCAGTACTTC,CSASPKNIQYF
NA,TRBV6-6,TRBD1,TRBJ2-7,TGTGCCAGCACCGGGACAGGGGCCCCATTGGAGCAGTACTTC,CASTGTGAPLEQYF
NA,TRBV25-1,NA,TRBJ2-5,TGTGCCAGCCTTTCCCCGACAGGGAGGGAGACCCAGTACTTC,CASLSPTGRETQYF
once,TRBV13,TRBD1,TRBJ2-7,TGTGCCAGCACAACGGGGACAGGGCCCCACGAGCAGTACTTC,CASTTGTGPHEQYF
NA,TRBV9,NA,TRBJ2-1,TGTGCCAGCAGCGTAGCTAGCGTACTTTACAATGAGCAGTTCTTC,CASSVASVLYNEQFF
NA,TRBV28,NA,TRBJ1-1,TGTGCCAGCAGTTTACGGGGAAACACTGAAGCTTTCTTT,CASSLRGNTEAFF
NA,TRBV27,TRBD1,TRBJ2-2,TGTGCCAGCGGGATACAGGGGGCGGTGGGGCTGTTTTTT,CASGIQGAVGLFF
NA,TRBV27,TRBD1,TRBJ2-1,TGTGCCAGCAGTTGGACAGGGGTAAATGAGCAGTTCTTC,CASSWTGVNEQFF
NA,TRBV28,TRBD1,TRBJ1-1,TGTGCCAGCAGTTTGGTCCCACGACAGGGCGGGAACACTGAAGCTTTCTTT,CASSLVPRQGGNTEAFF
NA,TRBV7-8,NA,TRBJ2-1,TGTGCCAGCAGCTCCGGACAGAGCTCCTACAATGAGCAGTTCTTC,CASSSGQSSYNEQFF
once,TRBV27,TRBD2,TRBJ2-7,TGTGCCAGCAGTCCACGACTAGCGGGGTCCTACGAGCAGTACTTC,CASSPRLAGSYEQYF
NA,TRBV12-5,TRBD1,TRBJ1-2,TGTGCTAGTGGTTTGGGAGGACAGGGGATTAGTTATGGCTACACCTTC,CASGLGGQGISYGYTF
NA,TRBV11-2,NA,TRBJ1-1,TGTGCCAGCAGCTTAGAGGGGTGGAAGGGGAAGAACACTGAAGCTTTCTTT,CASSLEGWKGKNTEAFF
NA,TRBV19,NA,TRBJ2-1,TGTGCCAGTGTTAGAGGATTTGAGCAGTTCTTC,CASVRGFEQFF
NA,TRBV27,NA,TRBJ2-3,TGTGCCAGCAGTTTGACCTTTGGGCAGGGTAGCACAGATACGCAGTATTTT,CASSLTFGQGSTDTQYF
NA,TRBV6-1,TRBD2,TRBJ2-1,TGTGCCAGCAGTGAAATGGCTAGCGGGAGTCTTGAGCAGTTCTTC,CASSEMASGSLEQFF
NA,TRBV19,TRBD1,TRBJ1-2,TGTGCCAGTAGTACGATTAACAGGGGTCGTTTTGGCTACACCTTC,CASSTINRGRFGYTF
NA,TRBV13,NA,TRBJ2-7,TGTGCCAGCAGCCGAGCGACGGCGGAGCAGTACTTC,CASSRATAEQYF
NA,TRBV7-2,TRBD2,TRBJ2-7,TGTGCCAGCAGCTTAATTAGCGGGAGACTCTACGAGCAGTACTTC,CASSLISGRLYEQYF
NA,TRBV29-1,NA,TRBJ2-1,TGCAGCGTTGACGGGGTCCTAGCAGTTAGGTACAATGAGCAGTTCTTC,CSVDGVLAVRYNEQFF
NA,TRBV27,NA,TRBJ1-2,TGTGCCAGCAGGTCGTCTGGGGGCGGCTATGGCTACACCTTC,CASRSSGGGYGYTF
NA,TRBV9,TRBD2,TRBJ2-3,TGTGCCAGCAGCGTCGGGACTAATGTAGATACGCAGTATTTT,CASSVGTNVDTQYF
NA,TRBV5-6,TRBD1,TRBJ1-4,TGTGCCAGCAGCACGAACAGGGGCGCAACTAATGAAAAACTGTTTTTT,CASSTNRGATNEKLFF
NA,TRBV6-5,TRBD1,TRBJ2-2,TGTGCCAGCAGTTACTCGACAGGGGACACCGGGGAGCTGTTTTTT,CASSYSTGDTGELFF
NA,TRBV29-1,NA,TRBJ2-3,TGCAGCGCTCCTTATAGCACAGATACGCAGTATTTT,CSAPYSTDTQYF